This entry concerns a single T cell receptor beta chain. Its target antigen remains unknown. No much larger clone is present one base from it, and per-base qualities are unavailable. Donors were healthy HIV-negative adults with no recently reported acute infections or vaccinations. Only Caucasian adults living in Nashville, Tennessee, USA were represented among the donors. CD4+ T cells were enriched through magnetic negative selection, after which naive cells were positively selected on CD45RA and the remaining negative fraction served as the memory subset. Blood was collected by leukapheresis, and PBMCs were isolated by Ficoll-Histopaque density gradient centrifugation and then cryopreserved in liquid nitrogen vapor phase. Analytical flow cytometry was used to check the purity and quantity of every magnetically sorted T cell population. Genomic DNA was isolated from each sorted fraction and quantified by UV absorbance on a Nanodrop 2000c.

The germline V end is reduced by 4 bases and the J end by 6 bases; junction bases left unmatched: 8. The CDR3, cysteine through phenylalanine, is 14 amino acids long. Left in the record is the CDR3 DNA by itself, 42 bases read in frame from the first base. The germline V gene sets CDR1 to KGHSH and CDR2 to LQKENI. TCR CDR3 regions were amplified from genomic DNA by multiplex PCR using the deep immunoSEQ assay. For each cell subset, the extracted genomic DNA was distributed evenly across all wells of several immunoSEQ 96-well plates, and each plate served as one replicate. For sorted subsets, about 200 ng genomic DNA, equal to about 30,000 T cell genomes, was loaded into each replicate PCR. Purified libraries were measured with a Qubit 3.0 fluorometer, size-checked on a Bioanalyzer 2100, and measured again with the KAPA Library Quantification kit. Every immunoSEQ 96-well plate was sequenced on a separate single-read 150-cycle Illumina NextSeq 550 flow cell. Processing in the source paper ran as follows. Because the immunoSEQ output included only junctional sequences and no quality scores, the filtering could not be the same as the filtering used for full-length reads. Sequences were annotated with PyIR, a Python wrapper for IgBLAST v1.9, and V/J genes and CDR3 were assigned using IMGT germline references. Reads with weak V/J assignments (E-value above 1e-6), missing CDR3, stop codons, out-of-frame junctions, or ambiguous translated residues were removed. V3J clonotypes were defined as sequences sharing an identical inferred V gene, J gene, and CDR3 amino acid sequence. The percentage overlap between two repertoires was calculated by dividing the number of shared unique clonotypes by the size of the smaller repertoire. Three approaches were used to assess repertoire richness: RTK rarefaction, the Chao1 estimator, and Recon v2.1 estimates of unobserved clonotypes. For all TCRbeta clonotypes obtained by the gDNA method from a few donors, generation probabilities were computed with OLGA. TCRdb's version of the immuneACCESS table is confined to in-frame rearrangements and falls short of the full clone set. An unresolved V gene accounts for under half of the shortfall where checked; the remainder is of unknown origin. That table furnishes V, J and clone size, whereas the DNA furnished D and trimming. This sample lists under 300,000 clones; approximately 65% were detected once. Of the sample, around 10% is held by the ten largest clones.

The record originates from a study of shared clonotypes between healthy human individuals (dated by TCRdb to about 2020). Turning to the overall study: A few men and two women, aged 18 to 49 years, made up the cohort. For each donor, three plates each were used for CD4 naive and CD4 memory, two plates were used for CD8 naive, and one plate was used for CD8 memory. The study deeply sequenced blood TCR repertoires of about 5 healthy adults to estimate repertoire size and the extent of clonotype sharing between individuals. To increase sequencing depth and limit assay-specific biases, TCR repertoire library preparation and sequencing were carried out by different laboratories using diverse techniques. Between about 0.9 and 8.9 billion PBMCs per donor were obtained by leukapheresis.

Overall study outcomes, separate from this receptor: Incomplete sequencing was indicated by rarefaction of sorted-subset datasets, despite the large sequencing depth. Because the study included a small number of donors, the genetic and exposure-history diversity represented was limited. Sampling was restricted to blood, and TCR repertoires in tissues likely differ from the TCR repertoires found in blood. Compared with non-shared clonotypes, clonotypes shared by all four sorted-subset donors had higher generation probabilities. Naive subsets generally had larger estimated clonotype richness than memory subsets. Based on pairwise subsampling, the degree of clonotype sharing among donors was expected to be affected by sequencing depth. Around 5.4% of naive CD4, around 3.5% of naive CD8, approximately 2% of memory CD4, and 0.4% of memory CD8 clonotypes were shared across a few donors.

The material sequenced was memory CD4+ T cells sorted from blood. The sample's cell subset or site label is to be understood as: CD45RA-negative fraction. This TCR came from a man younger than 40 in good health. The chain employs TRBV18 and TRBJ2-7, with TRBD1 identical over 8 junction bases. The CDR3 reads CASSQTQGTGEQYF. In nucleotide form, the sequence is TGTGCCAGCTCACAAACCCAGGGGACAGGCGAGCAGTACTTC.